A single sample is the source of the 25 T cell receptor beta chains below, sequenced in a study of blood T cell repertoires in COVID-19. The table came from immunoSEQ multiplex PCR; TCRdb's copy has only in-frame clones and leaves some out. The table includes 110,000 to 150,000 clones, roughly 89% detected once. Material: PBMCs or T cells enriched from blood (not recorded which). All receptors derive from a man aged 50-60 years who had recovered from COVID-19.

The rearrangement uses TRBV7-3 and TRBJ1-2; D is possibly TRBD1 (5 bases). The CDR3 extends over 15 amino acids. CDR1 is SGHTA and CDR2 is FQGTGA in the germline V gene. Trimming removed 1 base at V and 8 bases at J, with 17 bases between. The CDR3 is CASSLRGDSAPGYTF. CDR3 in DNA: TGTGCCAGCAGCTTAAGAGGCGACAGCGCTCCCGGCTACACCTTC. Looking up the rest from reference TRBV7-3 and TRBJ1-2 gives the full variable domain: GAGVSQTPSNKVTEKGKYVELRCDPISGHTALYWYRQSLGQGPEFLIYFQGTGAADDSGLPNDRFFAVRPEGSVSTLKIQRTERGDSAVYLCASSLRGDSAPGYTFGSGTRLTVV.

About this clone itself: Other DNA sequences in this sample translate to the same CDR3. The CDR3 sequence is CASSLGTGYNEQFF. The CDR3, as DNA: TGCGCCAGCAGCTTAGGGACAGGATACAATGAGCAGTTCTTC. The chain couples TRBV5-1 to TRBJ2-1; 8 nucleotides match TRBD1. The V segment lost 2 bases and the J segment 4 bases; nucleotides outside the gene matches: 2. Germline loops: CDR1 SGHRS, CDR2 YFSETQ. This CDR3 comprises 14 residues.

V and J are TRBV19 and TRBJ1-2; D may be TRBD1 (6 bases). Germline CDR1 reads LNHDA; CDR2 reads SQIVND (reference sequence). The CDR3 runs to 13 residues. V lost 5 bases to trimming and J lost 4 bases, with 11 bases between them. Here the CDR3 DNA reads TGTGCCAGTAGTCCACAGGGTTCCTATGGCTACACCTTC. Protein sequence: CASSPQGSYGYTF.

This clone was seen just once. The chain carries TRBV7-2 and TRBJ1-1; unclear D gene. The length of the CDR3 is 14 residues. Trimming pared 6 bases from V and 1 base from J, leaving 12 bases between. Germline CDR1 is SGHTA and CDR2 is FQGNSA. DNA of the CDR3: TGTGCCAGCAGGGGGATGGAGGGGAACACTGAAGCTTTCTTT. Encoded protein: CASRGMEGNTEAFF.

The gene calls are TRBV7-2 and TRBJ2-3, with D uncertain. The CDR3 length is 12 residues. V shed 5 bases and J shed 4 bases, with 7 bases lying between them. CDR1 and CDR2 from the germline V gene are SGHTA and FQGNSA. The chain's CDR3 is CASSLSSDTQYF. The CDR3 DNA follows: TGTGCCAGCAGCCTCAGTTCAGATACGCAGTATTTT.

V gene TRBV2 combines with J gene TRBJ1-4; no firm D call. Trimming took off 6 bases at V and 8 bases at J, with 13 bases between the two ends. CDR3 length equals 13 residues. The germline gives CDR1 SNHLY, CDR2 FYNNEI. In DNA form, the CDR3 reads TGTGCCAGCAGGCCCCCCGAAGAGGAAAAACTGTTTTTT. Translated: CASRPPEEEKLFF.

The chain uses TRBV28 and TRBJ1-6; tentative D call: TRBD1 (5 bases). The germline gives CDR1 MDHEN, CDR2 SYDVKM. CDR3 size: 17 residues. Trimming cost V 1 base and J 5 bases, with 15 bases left between them. The CDR3 bases are TGTGCCAGCAGTTTATACGGGCAGGGTGGGAATAATTCACCCCTCCACTTT. Its protein is CASSLYGQGGNNSPLHF.

The chain couples TRBV11-3 to TRBJ2-1, with TRBD1 matching over 9 bases. Trimming removed 6 bases from V and 5 bases from J; junction bases left unmatched: 8. CDR1 is SGHNT, CDR2 YENEEA, per germline. The CDR3 loop spans 15 amino acids. This CDR3 is CASSKTGGQNNEQFF. The CDR3 nucleotides read TGTGCCAGCAGTAAGACAGGGGGTCAAAACAATGAGCAGTTCTTC.

The V and J genes are TRBV25-1 and TRBJ1-2; no reliable D call. V shed 4 bases and J shed 0 bases, with 15 bases lying between them. The CDR3 consists of 16 residues. Germline lookup yields CDR1 MGHDK and CDR2 SYGVNS. CDR3 residues: CASSGNVGRTNYGYTF. The CDR3 region has the DNA TGTGCCAGCAGTGGGAACGTGGGCAGGACTAACTATGGCTACACCTTC.

The genes are TRBV6-5 and TRBJ2-1; TRBD2 matches at 9 bases. With V trimmed by 8 bases and J by 4 bases, 6 bases remained unmatched. Germline assignment: CDR1 MNHEY and CDR2 SVGAGI. The CDR3 totals 14 residues. The CDR3: CASEGLAVYNEQFF. The CDR3 bases are TGTGCCAGCGAGGGACTAGCCGTTTACAATGAGCAGTTCTTC.

This chain uses TRBV6-4 with TRBJ2-1, with 15 bases identical to TRBD2. The CDR3 runs to 17 residues. J gave up 7 bases and V 5 bases, and 9 bases lay outside the gene matches. The germline CDR1 and CDR2 sequences are MRHNA and SNTAGT. The CDR3 nucleotides are TGTGCCAGCAGTCAATCCGGACTAGCGGGAGGGAAAAATGAGCAGTTCTTC. Its protein product is CASSQSGLAGGKNEQFF.

The chain employs TRBV24-1 and TRBJ2-3; 7 bases match TRBD2. The germline CDR1 and CDR2 sequences are KGHDR and SFDVKD. V trimming: 1 base; J trimming: 2 bases; junction bases outside the gene matches: 11. The CDR3 spans 18 residues. CDR3 sequence reads: CATSDFSAQRGYTDTQYF. CDR3 coding DNA: TGTGCCACCAGTGATTTCTCCGCCCAGCGGGGTTACACAGATACGCAGTATTTT.

The chain recombines TRBV10-3 with TRBJ2-3; perhaps TRBD1 as D (7 bases). CDR3 length: 14 amino acids. Looked up from germline, CDR1 is ENHRY and CDR2 is SYGVKD. The ends were cut back, 3 bases at V and 4 bases at J, with 11 bases in the middle. CDR3 loop: CAISDQGGADTQYF. CDR3 sequence (DNA): TGTGCCATCAGTGATCAGGGGGGCGCAGATACGCAGTATTTT.

The V gene is TRBV5-1, the J gene TRBJ1-4; no firm D call. This CDR3 comprises 15 residues. Trimming took 4 bases from V and 7 from J, leaving 17 bases between them. Germline lookup yields CDR1 SGHRS and CDR2 YFSETQ. CDR3 nucleotides: TGCGCCAGCAGCGTATCTCTGGCAGCAGGTGAAAAACTGTTTTTT. Translating it yields CASSVSLAAGEKLFF. The full variable domain, with the rest looked up from reference TRBV5-1 and TRBJ1-4, is KAGVTQTPRYLIKTRGQQVTLSCSPISGHRSVSWYQQTPGQGLQFLFEYFSETQRNKGNFPGRFSGRQFSNSRSEMNVSTLELGDSALYLCASSVSLAAGEKLFFGSGTQLSVL.

The V gene is TRBV4-1, the J gene TRBJ2-3, with 10 nucleotides matching TRBD2. Germline V gene sequence: CDR1 MGHRA, CDR2 YSYEKL. The CDR3 is 20 amino acids. V lost 4 bases and J lost 4; bases outside the gene matches: 20. Here the CDR3 DNA reads TGCGCCAGCAGCCTAACCTGGGGGCTAGCGGGAGTGGGGAAATCAGATACGCAGTATTTT. Its protein product is CASSLTWGLAGVGKSDTQYF.

A single count supports this clone. The V call is TRBV7-9, the J call TRBJ1-5; D is possibly TRBD1 (6 bases). The CDR3 sequence is 14 residues long. Germline CDR1 is SEHNR and CDR2 is FQNEAQ (reference sequence). V gave up 3 bases and J gave up 3 bases, with 9 bases separating them. The CDR3: CASSLGGLNQPQHF. The CDR3 bases are TGTGCCAGCAGCTTGGGGGGGCTCAATCAGCCCCAGCATTTT.

The chain is built from TRBV4-1 and TRBJ1-3; 10 bases match TRBD1. Losses at the gene ends were 5 bases for V and 6 bases for J; bases not matched to a gene: 7. From germline, CDR1 is MGHRA and CDR2 YSYEKL. The CDR3 runs 15 residues. CDR3 DNA: TGCGCCAGCAGCTTAAGACAGGGGGCAGAAAACACCATATATTTT. This translates into CASSLRQGAENTIYF.

J is TRBJ1-2 and V is TRBV25-1, with 8 nucleotides matching TRBD1. Germline V gene sequence: CDR1 MGHDK, CDR2 SYGVNS. Trimming took 5 bases from V and 1 from J; bases not matched to a gene: 9. This CDR3 is built from 16 residues. The CDR3 coding sequence is TGTGCCAGCAGTCCTTCTAACAGGGGGGATAACTATGGCTACACCTTC. It codes for CASSPSNRGDNYGYTF.

The chain is built from TRBV19 and TRBJ1-2; tentative D call: TRBD1 (5 bases). This CDR3 region has 13 residues. Germline CDR1 and CDR2: LNHDA and SQIVND (reference sequence). The V end lost 3 bases, the J end lost 3 bases, and 8 bases lay between the germline ends. CDR3 region: CASSMQGYYGYTF. The CDR3, as DNA: TGTGCCAGTAGTATGCAGGGCTACTATGGCTACACCTTC.

V gene TRBV9 combines with J gene TRBJ1-1, with a possible D match to TRBD1 (6 bases). Looked up from germline, CDR1 is SGDLS and CDR2 is YYNGEE. V was cut by 1 base and J by 0 bases, with 7 bases left in between. CDR3 length: 14 amino acids. This chain's CDR3 is CASSVQGMNTEAFF. The CDR3 nucleotides read TGTGCCAGCAGCGTACAGGGGATGAACACTGAAGCTTTCTTT.

CDR3 DNA: TGTGCCAGCTCACCCCTTCCGCAGGGGGATCAGCCCCAGCATTTT. Translation gives CASSPLPQGDQPQHF. The rearrangement uses TRBV18 and TRBJ1-5; 7 nucleotides align to TRBD1. The CDR3 length is 15 residues. V trimming: 3 bases; J trimming: 5 bases; junction bases outside the gene matches: 7. CDR1 is KGHSH, CDR2 LQKENI, per germline.

The chain couples TRBV29-1 to TRBJ2-5, with 7 bases identical to TRBD1. From germline, CDR1 is SQVTM and CDR2 ANQGSEA. Trimming removed 0 bases from V and 4 bases from J; junction bases left unmatched: 11. The CDR3 has 16 amino acids. The CDR3 DNA is TGCAGCGTTGAAGATGGACAGGCCGCGAGTCGAGAGACCCAGTACTTC. Translating gives CSVEDGQAASRETQYF.

This chain joins TRBV19 and TRBJ1-2; maybe TRBD1 (6 bases). The V gene's germline CDR1 is LNHDA and CDR2 SQIVND (reference sequence). The length of the CDR3 is 13 residues. V was pared by 7 bases and J by 8 bases, with 17 bases between. The CDR3, as DNA: TGTGCCAGTAATGACAGGAGGACGAGAGGCTACACCTTC. Protein sequence: CASNDRRTRGYTF.

The chain recombines TRBV24-1 with TRBJ2-3; 9 bases match TRBD2. V lost 1 base and J lost 0; bases outside the gene matches: 4. This CDR3 is 17 amino acids long. CDR1 KGHDR and CDR2 SFDVKD come from the germline V gene. This CDR3 reads CATSDLGAGGSTDTQYF. The CDR3 nucleotides are TGTGCCACCAGTGATTTAGGTGCGGGGGGGAGCACAGATACGCAGTATTTT.

The rearrangement links TRBV18 to TRBJ1-6, with TRBD1 matching over 7 bases. The CDR3 is made up of 13 amino acids. The germline gives CDR1 KGHSH, CDR2 LQKENI. Trimming cost V 6 bases and J 8 bases; bases outside gene matches: 4. CDR3 DNA sequence: TGTGCCAGCTCGCAGGGGGGTGATTCACCCCTCCACTTT. Its protein product is CASSQGGDSPLHF.